The 11 T cell receptor beta chains listed next were all sequenced from one sample in a study of OX40 agonist ivuxolimab in advanced cancers. Assay: immunoSEQ multiplex PCR; the TCRdb copy retains only in-frame clones and omits some. The data show under 80,000 clones, with about 93% seen just once and 0.32% held by the top ten. This material consisted of CD4+ or CD8+ T cells sorted from blood, taken in a trial of the OX40 agonist ivuxolimab. The receptors were sampled from an adult with an advanced solid tumor such as melanoma, head and neck, liver or kidney cancer.

This clone was recorded once. This chain uses TRBV28 with TRBJ1-5; D is undetermined. Germline loops: CDR1 MDHEN, CDR2 SYDVKM. The CDR3 is 16 amino acids. The V end was cut by 7 bases, the J end by 0 bases, with 16 bases between. CDR3 DNA sequence: TGTGCCAGCAATAACCCCCTGGGGATTAGCAATCAGCCCCAGCATTTT. Residues: CASNNPLGISNQPQHF. Full variable domain (outside the CDR3, taken from reference TRBV28 and TRBJ1-5): DVKVTQSSRYLVKRTGEKVFLECVQDMDHENMFWYRQDPGLGLRLIYFSYDVKMKEKGDIPEGYSVSREKKERFSLILESASTNQTSMYLCASNNPLGISNQPQHFGDGTRLSIL.

This chain connects TRBV5-4 to TRBJ1-5; TRBD1 is a possible D gene (5 bases). Trimming removed 0 bases at V and 5 bases at J, with 12 bases between. This CDR3 is 15 amino acids long. Germline V gene sequence: CDR1 SGHNT, CDR2 YYREEE (reference sequence). The CDR3 nucleotides read TGTGCCAGCAGCTTGGATGGGGGTGGGCATCAGCCCCAGCATTTT. Translated: CASSLDGGGHQPQHF.

CDR3 in DNA: TGTGCCAGCAGTTGGTCACGGTTTAACACTGAAGCTTTCTTT. It codes for CASSWSRFNTEAFF. The chain links TRBV27 to TRBJ1-1; D is ambiguous. Trimming pared 4 bases from V and 2 bases from J, leaving 11 bases between. CDR3 length: 14 amino acids. Germline assignment: CDR1 MNHEY and CDR2 SMNVEV (reference sequence).

The chain joins TRBV7-8 to TRBJ2-7; D tentatively reads TRBD1 or TRBD2 (5 bases each). The CDR3 has 13 residues. Deletions cut 2 bases from V and 3 bases from J, with 8 bases between. Per the germline V gene, CDR1 is SGHVS and CDR2 is FQNEAQ. Written as DNA, the CDR3 is TGTGCCAGCAGCTTAAGAGGGGTCTACGAGCAGTACTTC. It is translated as CASSLRGVYEQYF. Together with reference TRBV7-8 and TRBJ2-7, the CDR3 gives the full variable domain: GAGVSQSPRYKVAKRGQDVALRCDPISGHVSLFWYQQALGQGPEFLTYFQNEAQLDKSGLPSDRFFAERPEGSVSTLKIQRTQQEDSAVYLCASSLRGVYEQYFGPGTRLTVT.

The J gene is TRBJ1-2, the V gene TRBV29-1; no firm D call. The CDR3 is 12 residues long. From germline, CDR1 is SQVTM and CDR2 ANQGSEA. Between the trimmed V and J ends, which lost 5 bases and 4 bases, there was a span of 11 bases. In DNA, the CDR3 is TGCAGCGTTCTAGCCCTAGGCTATGGCTACACCTTC. Amino acid sequence: CSVLALGYGYTF.

The chain carries TRBV2 and TRBJ1-2; D unresolved. Trimming shortened V by 4 bases and J by 3 bases, and 9 bases separated the two germline ends. Germline assignment: CDR1 SNHLY and CDR2 FYNNEI. This CDR3 contains 13 residues. CDR3 DNA sequence: TGTGCCAGCAGTGTGCAGGAGGACTATGGCTACACCTTC. Its translation is CASSVQEDYGYTF.

The rearrangement joins TRBV6-4 to TRBJ1-5; D not certain. In germline, CDR1 is MRHNA, CDR2 SNTAGT. The germline V and J ends were trimmed by 3 bases and 7 bases, with 13 bases remaining between them. This CDR3 has 14 amino acids. The CDR3 loop is CASSESTAGQPQHF. CDR3 in DNA: TGTGCCAGCAGTGAATCGACGGCTGGGCAGCCCCAGCATTTT.

The chain employs TRBV30 and TRBJ2-2, with a weak D call TRBD1 (6 bases). Germline V lookup: CDR1 GTSNPN, CDR2 SVGIG (reference sequence). Trimming removed 4 bases from V and 6 bases from J, with 21 bases in between. The CDR3 totals 16 residues. CDR3 DNA sequence: TGTGCCTGGATCATCGGGACATACGGGTCCCCCGGGGAGCTGTTTTTT. Translation gives CAWIIGTYGSPGELFF.

This clone was counted once. This chain uses TRBV6-1 with TRBJ1-2; D is unresolved. V shed 10 bases and J shed 4 bases, with 22 bases lying between them. Germline V lookup: CDR1 MNHNS, CDR2 SASEGT. CDR3 size: 15 residues. The DNA of the CDR3 is TGTGCCACCCAGTTAATAGAACAGCCCTTCTATGGCTACACCTTC. The encoded protein is CATQLIEQPFYGYTF.

The V gene is TRBV20-1, the J gene TRBJ2-2, with D unresolved. V dropped 2 bases and J dropped 5 bases, with 3 bases sitting between them. In germline, CDR1 is DFQATT, CDR2 SNEGSKA (reference sequence). The length of the CDR3 is 11 residues. The CDR3 loop is CSARSTGELFF. CDR3 nucleotides: TGCAGTGCTAGATCGACCGGGGAGCTGTTTTTT.

The chain couples TRBV28 to TRBJ2-2, with 8 nucleotides matching TRBD2. With V trimmed by 7 bases and J by 3 bases, 4 bases remained unmatched. Germline V gives CDR1 MDHEN, CDR2 SYDVKM. The length of the CDR3 is 14 residues. The DNA of the CDR3 is TGTGCCAGCACAAGCGGGGGATACACCGGGGAGCTGTTTTTT. Encoded protein: CASTSGGYTGELFF.